This is a list of T cell receptor beta chains from one sample in a study of shared clonotypes between healthy human individuals. Profiling relied on immunoSEQ multiplex PCR, and the TCRdb table lists in-frame clones only, not all of them. This table has roughly 720,000 clones, 80% to 95% appearing once. The sequencing input was memory CD8+ T cells from PBMCs. The receptors shown here come from a man younger than 35 in good health. Some clones in this sample may be carry-over from other donors' samples. Both conserved end residues are part of each CDR3.

V,CDR3
TRBV14,CASSQVAVNEQFF
TRBV7-9,CASSLASGGRAYEQYF
TRBV27,CASSSLGARDRDTEAFF
TRBV28,CASSYSYNEQFF
TRBV9,CASSVGGNPLSEQYF
TRBV5-1,CASSLSILAYEQYF
TRBV2,CASSATSGSIHEQYF
TRBV5-1,CASSLSWDRESGHPYEQYF
TRBV27,CASSTRGRRGNTIYF
TRBV19,CASSIGGGRFYGYTF
TRBV28,CASSLSLSGDRPYTF
TRBV7-6,CASSLGAYTGAGYEQYF
TRBV7-2,CASSSGHQGLYGYTF
TRBV5-1,CASSSPGHLTALSYEQYF
TRBV29-1,CSVPGGGPYGYTF
TRBV19,CASSISGAPTDTQYF
TRBV5-5,CASSLDQAPDGYTF
TRBV9,CASSVRPDTQYF
TRBV7-6,CASSLDSPSYNEQFF
TRBV27,CASSLEGGYEQYF
TRBV10-1,CASSEAPGLAVDEQYF
TRBV18,CASSPDRLKAYEQYF
TRBV27,CASSLFGQKNQPQHF
TRBV9,CASSVGGGSADTQYF
TRBV29-1,CSVWTSGEQYF
TRBV28,CASSLALYNEQFF
TRBV29-1,CSVELVGAYEQYF
TRBV27,CASRPSGRSYEQYF
TRBV14,CASSPARQGYNEQFF
TRBV4-2,CASRKSGDPYEQYF
TRBV11-2,CASNPAAGGSTDTQYF
TRBV7-3,CASSPRAPNEQFF
TRBV2,CASSVLSGGKGGELFF
TRBV5-6,CASSFPSGPEGEQYF
TRBV19,CASSPLGTYEQYF
TRBV5-4,CASSLLGDEQFF
TRBV13,CASSFSGEQYF